The 15 T cell receptor beta chains below come from one sample, sequenced in a study of chemoradiotherapy in HPV16-positive cancers. Using immunoSEQ multiplex PCR, the repertoire was profiled, and TCRdb retains in-frame clones only, with some absent. The table records around 860 clones, roughly 90% of them present only once. Sample: tumor tissue, taken from a patient who underwent chemoradiotherapy. The source is a human donor with HPV-associated anogenital cancer.

The V gene is TRBV19, the J gene TRBJ1-5; D not resolved. The germline V gene has CDR1 LNHDA and CDR2 SQIVND (reference sequence). Trimming removed 1 base at V and 6 bases at J, with 4 bases between. The CDR3 is made up of 12 amino acids. The CDR3 nucleotides are TGTGCCAGTAGTATAGGAGGTCAGCCCCAGCATTTT. It encodes CASSIGGQPQHF.

The chain carries TRBV19 and TRBJ1-5; unclear D gene. The CDR3 is 15 amino acids. The germline CDR1 and CDR2 sequences are LNHDA and SQIVND (reference sequence). V lost 5 bases, J lost 6 bases, and 17 bases lay in between. As DNA, the CDR3 is TGTGCCAGTAGTGCAAGAATAGAACGGGGTCAGCCCCAGCATTTT. Encoded protein: CASSARIERGQPQHF.

V and J are TRBV10-3 and TRBJ2-5; D may be TRBD1 (6 bases). CDR1 and CDR2 (germline): ENHRY, SYGVKD. Trimming took off 10 bases at V and 0 bases at J, with 24 bases between the two ends. The CDR3 runs 17 residues. CDR3: CATRGMGGLPYQETQYF. The DNA of the CDR3 is TGTGCCACCAGGGGTATGGGCGGACTTCCCTACCAAGAGACCCAGTACTTC.

The J gene is TRBJ1-3, the V gene TRBV14; D is perhaps TRBD1 (6 bases). V was shortened by 2 bases and J by 7 bases, with 9 bases between the two germline ends. Germline V gene data show CDR1 as SGHDN and CDR2 as FVKESK. This CDR3 has 13 amino acids. The CDR3 loop reads CASSQRGDNTIYF. In DNA, the CDR3 is TGTGCCAGCAGCCAAAGGGGGGACAACACCATATATTTT.

The chain is built from TRBV2 and TRBJ2-5, with D perhaps TRBD2 (5 bases). Germline V CDR1 and CDR2: SNHLY, FYNNEI. V gave up 4 bases and J gave up 5 bases, with 14 bases separating them. The CDR3 has 14 residues. CDR3 in amino acids: CASSAGLRQETQYF. In DNA, the CDR3 is TGTGCCAGCAGTGCCGGACTCCGGCAGGAGACCCAGTACTTC.

CDR3 in DNA: TGTGCCTGGAGTGTAGTCGGCATGACAGAGACCCAGTACTTC. Protein sequence: CAWSVVGMTETQYF. This chain joins TRBV30 and TRBJ2-5; no clear D gene. The germline V and J ends were trimmed by 0 bases and 4 bases, with 12 bases remaining between them. Germline V gene data show CDR1 as GTSNPN and CDR2 as SVGIG (reference sequence). CDR3 length equals 14 residues.

The chain has TRBV5-1 and TRBJ1-4; no clear D. The CDR3 consists of 15 residues. Trimming stripped 4 bases from V and 5 bases from J, with 15 bases between. Germline assignment: CDR1 SGHRS and CDR2 YFSETQ. The CDR3 region has the DNA TGCGCCAGCAGCCCCTACGGAGCTTACAATGAAAAACTGTTTTTT. It is translated as CASSPYGAYNEKLFF.

The genes are TRBV27 and TRBJ2-7; D is tentatively TRBD1 or TRBD2 (5 bases each). Germline lookup yields CDR1 MNHEY and CDR2 SMNVEV (reference sequence). The CDR3 totals 15 residues. V gave up 2 bases and J gave up 2 bases, with 13 bases separating them. This CDR3 is CASSLKAGGTYEQYF. The CDR3 DNA sequence: TGTGCCAGCAGTTTAAAAGCTGGGGGTACCTACGAGCAGTACTTC.

This chain links TRBV2 with TRBJ2-5; tentative D call: TRBD2 (7 bases). CDR1 SNHLY and CDR2 FYNNEI come from the germline V gene. This CDR3 comprises 15 residues. Trimming pared 4 bases from V and 5 bases from J, leaving 17 bases between. In DNA form, the CDR3 reads TGTGCCAGCAGTGGCCGGGAGGAGGGGGGGGAGACCCAGTACTTC. It is translated as CASSGREEGGETQYF.

This clone was observed a few times. This rearrangement joins TRBV27 to TRBJ2-7; TRBD2 matches at 11 bases. The J segment lost 3 bases and the V segment lost 6 bases, leaving 7 bases of the junction unmatched. The CDR3 runs 15 residues. Germline CDR1 is MNHEY and CDR2 is SMNVEV (reference sequence). CDR3 nucleotides: TGTGCCAGCAGCAACCCTAGCGGGGGGCTCTACGAGCAGTACTTC. Translated: CASSNPSGGLYEQYF.

The count of this clone is one. The rearrangement uses TRBV5-8 and TRBJ2-1; weak D call: TRBD2 (6 bases). V shed 5 bases and J shed 4 bases, with 16 bases lying between them. CDR3 length: 15 residues. CDR1 and CDR2 from the germline V gene are SGHTS and YDEGEE. CDR3 region: CASRALEGIYNEQFF. CDR3 coding DNA: TGTGCCAGCAGAGCCTTGGAGGGCATATACAATGAGCAGTTCTTC.

The chain is built from TRBV4-1 and TRBJ1-4; possibly TRBD1 for D (5 bases). There are 15 residues in the CDR3. CDR1 is MGHRA and CDR2 is YSYEKL in the germline V gene. Trimming removed 3 bases from V and 11 bases from J, with 19 bases in between. The CDR3 sequence: CASSQIKPGLLKLFF. The DNA of the CDR3 is TGCGCCAGCAGCCAGATAAAACCGGGACTGCTGAAACTGTTTTTT.

V is TRBV6-1 and J is TRBJ1-6; D possibly corresponds to TRBD1 (6 bases). CDR1 is MNHNS and CDR2 is SASEGT in the germline V gene. Trimming took 6 bases from V and 6 from J, leaving 15 bases between them. This CDR3 is 15 amino acids long. The CDR3 is CASRWDTVGNSPLHF. In DNA form, the CDR3 reads TGTGCCAGCAGGTGGGACACCGTGGGTAATTCACCCCTCCACTTT.

The chain is built from TRBV9 and TRBJ2-3, with 11 bases fitting TRBD2. V lost 0 bases and J lost 0; bases outside the gene matches: 12. Germline loops: CDR1 SGDLS, CDR2 YYNGEE. The CDR3 covers 20 residues. The CDR3 loop reads CASSVGLAGRGGSSTDTQYF. The CDR3 bases are TGTGCCAGCAGCGTAGGACTAGCGGGGAGGGGGGGATCTAGCACAGATACGCAGTATTTT.

V gene TRBV19 combines with J gene TRBJ1-6; D is perhaps TRBD1 (5 bases). The CDR3 has 16 amino acids. Germline CDR1 reads LNHDA; CDR2 reads SQIVND (reference sequence). Trimming cost V 0 bases and J 9 bases, with 15 bases left between them. DNA of the CDR3: TGTGCCAGTAGTATAGATCTATCAGGGATTGGTTCACCCCTCCACTTT. Protein sequence: CASSIDLSGIGSPLHF.